A selection of T cell receptor beta chains follows, all from one sample in a study of T cell responses to AZD1222 COVID-19 vaccine. The table came from immunoSEQ multiplex PCR; TCRdb's copy has only in-frame clones and leaves some out. The sample shows 150,000 to 200,000 clones, around 94% of them seen only once. The specimen was peripheral blood, collected 28 days after the second AZD1222 dose. These receptor sequences come from an adult who received the AZD1222 COVID-19 vaccine. Both conserved end residues are part of each CDR3. Each record gives: V gene, D gene, clone size, J gene, CDR3 protein, CDR3 DNA. D genes are given only for firm matches. Where a row states a size, it is once, few, many or the class of an expanded clone; other rows omit it.

v_gene: TRBV3-1/TRBV3-2
d_gene: .
abundance: .
j_gene: TRBJ1-1
CDR3aa: CASSSSANTEAFF
CDR3nt: TGTGCCAGCAGCTCGTCGGCGAACACTGAAGCTTTCTTT

v_gene: TRBV9
d_gene: TRBD2
abundance: .
j_gene: TRBJ2-1
CDR3aa: CASSVEGGTTYNEQFF
CDR3nt: TGTGCCAGCAGCGTAGAGGGAGGGACCACCTACAATGAGCAGTTCTTC

v_gene: TRBV7-3
d_gene: .
abundance: .
j_gene: TRBJ2-2
CDR3aa: CASSSPGSPGELFF
CDR3nt: TGTGCCAGCAGCTCCCCGGGGAGCCCCGGGGAGCTGTTTTTT

v_gene: TRBV12-3/TRBV12-4
d_gene: .
abundance: .
j_gene: TRBJ2-1
CDR3aa: CASSFQLYNEQFF
CDR3nt: TGTGCCAGCAGTTTCCAGCTCTACAATGAGCAGTTCTTC

v_gene: TRBV5-1
d_gene: .
abundance: .
j_gene: TRBJ2-3
CDR3aa: CASSLSTGTRITEDTQYF
CDR3nt: TGCGCCAGCAGCTTAAGTACCGGGACAAGAATTACAGAAGATACGCAGTATTTT

v_gene: TRBV18
d_gene: .
abundance: .
j_gene: TRBJ1-1
CDR3aa: CASSPQGPEAFF
CDR3nt: TGTGCCAGCTCACCACAAGGTCCTGAAGCTTTCTTT

v_gene: TRBV7-9
d_gene: .
abundance: .
j_gene: TRBJ1-4
CDR3aa: CASSLVQGVYEKLFF
CDR3nt: TGTGCCAGCAGCTTAGTACAGGGTGTCTATGAAAAACTGTTTTTT

v_gene: TRBV7-6
d_gene: .
abundance: .
j_gene: TRBJ1-6
CDR3aa: CASSLAYSPAGNSPLHF
CDR3nt: TGTGCCAGCAGCTTGGCCTACTCACCGGCAGGCAATTCACCCCTCCACTTT

v_gene: TRBV5-5
d_gene: TRBD1
abundance: .
j_gene: TRBJ2-2
CDR3aa: CASKNRGPLSNTGELFF
CDR3nt: TGTGCCAGCAAGAACAGGGGCCCTCTCTCGAACACCGGGGAGCTGTTTTTT

v_gene: TRBV27
d_gene: TRBD1
abundance: .
j_gene: TRBJ2-7
CDR3aa: CASSSRQGISREQYF
CDR3nt: TGTGCCAGCAGTTCCAGACAGGGGATCAGTCGGGAGCAGTACTTC

v_gene: TRBV5-1
d_gene: .
abundance: .
j_gene: TRBJ1-2
CDR3aa: CASSQTGGNGYTF
CDR3nt: TGCGCCAGCAGCCAGACAGGAGGGAATGGCTACACCTTC

v_gene: TRBV6-5
d_gene: .
abundance: .
j_gene: TRBJ1-4
CDR3aa: CASRRALSNEKLFF
CDR3nt: TGTGCCAGCAGGCGGGCCCTTTCTAATGAAAAACTGTTTTTT

v_gene: TRBV19
d_gene: .
abundance: .
j_gene: TRBJ1-5
CDR3aa: CASRDGSLLDQPQHF
CDR3nt: TGTGCCAGTAGGGATGGGTCCCTCCTGGATCAGCCCCAGCATTTT

v_gene: TRBV5-1
d_gene: .
abundance: .
j_gene: TRBJ1-1
CDR3aa: CASSPITSTWNTEAFF
CDR3nt: TGCGCCAGCAGTCCTATTACGTCCACTTGGAACACTGAAGCTTTCTTT

v_gene: TRBV2
d_gene: TRBD1
abundance: .
j_gene: TRBJ1-2
CDR3aa: CASSPGTGHYGYTF
CDR3nt: TGTGCCAGCAGTCCCGGGACAGGCCACTATGGCTACACCTTC

v_gene: TRBV21-1
d_gene: .
abundance: .
j_gene: TRBJ2-2
CDR3aa: CASSKWKTGENTGELFF
CDR3nt: TGTGCCAGCAGCAAATGGAAGACAGGGGAGAACACCGGGGAGCTGTTTTTT

v_gene: TRBV5-6
d_gene: .
abundance: .
j_gene: TRBJ2-1
CDR3aa: CASSSGGPEFF
CDR3nt: TGTGCCAGCAGCTCGGGGGGCCCGGAGTTCTTC

v_gene: TRBV2
d_gene: .
abundance: .
j_gene: TRBJ2-2
CDR3aa: CASRSTLGELFF
CDR3nt: TGTGCCAGCAGATCGACCCTCGGGGAGCTGTTTTTT

v_gene: TRBV5-8
d_gene: .
abundance: once
j_gene: TRBJ1-3
CDR3aa: CASSLGQNTGNTIYF
CDR3nt: TGTGCCAGCAGCTTGGGACAGAACACTGGAAACACCATATATTTT

v_gene: TRBV11-2
d_gene: .
abundance: .
j_gene: TRBJ2-3
CDR3aa: CASSFLKADTQYF
CDR3nt: TGTGCCAGCAGCTTCCTAAAGGCAGATACGCAGTATTTT

v_gene: TRBV19
d_gene: .
abundance: .
j_gene: TRBJ2-1
CDR3aa: CASTIGADYNEQFF
CDR3nt: TGTGCCAGTACAATCGGGGCGGATTACAATGAGCAGTTCTTC

v_gene: TRBV27
d_gene: .
abundance: .
j_gene: TRBJ1-5
CDR3aa: CASSLSGSSNQPQHF
CDR3nt: TGTGCCAGCAGTTTATCCGGCAGTAGCAATCAGCCCCAGCATTTT

v_gene: TRBV14
d_gene: TRBD1
abundance: once
j_gene: TRBJ1-2
CDR3aa: CASSQVTGSNYGYTF
CDR3nt: TGTGCCAGCAGCCAAGTGACAGGGTCCAACTATGGCTACACCTTC

v_gene: TRBV6-5
d_gene: .
abundance: .
j_gene: TRBJ2-1
CDR3aa: CASSPAFIYNEQFF
CDR3nt: TGTGCCAGCAGCCCAGCCTTCATCTACAATGAGCAGTTCTTC

v_gene: TRBV5-1
d_gene: .
abundance: .
j_gene: TRBJ2-7
CDR3aa: CASRSGPHYEQYF
CDR3nt: TGCGCCAGCAGATCTGGGCCCCACTACGAGCAGTACTTC

v_gene: TRBV7-6
d_gene: TRBD1
abundance: .
j_gene: TRBJ1-4
CDR3aa: CASSNIGGLANEKLFF
CDR3nt: TGTGCCAGCAGCAATATAGGGGGCTTGGCTAATGAAAAACTGTTTTTT

v_gene: TRBV7-9
d_gene: .
abundance: .
j_gene: TRBJ2-1
CDR3aa: CASSLALGEQFF
CDR3nt: TGTGCCAGCAGCTTAGCGCTAGGTGAGCAGTTCTTC

v_gene: TRBV18
d_gene: TRBD1
abundance: .
j_gene: TRBJ2-1
CDR3aa: CASSPSRGLSEQFF
CDR3nt: TGTGCCAGCTCACCATCCAGGGGGTTAAGTGAGCAGTTCTTC

v_gene: TRBV28
d_gene: .
abundance: .
j_gene: TRBJ1-4
CDR3aa: CASTLGTTNEKLFF
CDR3nt: TGTGCCAGCACGCTCGGAACAACTAATGAAAAACTGTTTTTT

v_gene: TRBV19
d_gene: TRBD1
abundance: few
j_gene: TRBJ1-2
CDR3aa: CASRIPGQGFYTF
CDR3nt: TGTGCCAGTAGGATTCCGGGACAGGGCTTCTACACCTTC

v_gene: TRBV6-1
d_gene: .
abundance: .
j_gene: TRBJ2-1
CDR3aa: CASSEKIGWNEQFF
CDR3nt: TGTGCCAGCAGTGAAAAGATAGGCTGGAATGAGCAGTTCTTC

v_gene: TRBV6-5
d_gene: .
abundance: .
j_gene: TRBJ1-1
CDR3aa: CASLGRASKEAFF
CDR3nt: TGTGCCAGCTTGGGCAGGGCCTCTAAAGAAGCTTTCTTT

v_gene: TRBV19
d_gene: .
abundance: .
j_gene: TRBJ1-3
CDR3aa: CASSLQVSGNTIYF
CDR3nt: TGTGCCAGCTCCCTACAGGTTTCCGGAAACACCATATATTTT

v_gene: TRBV7-8
d_gene: TRBD2
abundance: .
j_gene: TRBJ2-1
CDR3aa: CASSSGLGRLF
CDR3nt: TGTGCCAGCAGCTCGGGACTAGGACGTCTCTTC

v_gene: TRBV11-3
d_gene: .
abundance: .
j_gene: TRBJ2-5
CDR3aa: CASSLVPSSPETQYF
CDR3nt: TGTGCCAGCAGCTTAGTCCCTTCCTCACCAGAGACCCAGTACTTC

v_gene: TRBV30
d_gene: .
abundance: .
j_gene: TRBJ1-4
CDR3aa: CAWSPRIIRGEKLFF
CDR3nt: TGTGCCTGGAGTCCCCGTATTATCAGAGGTGAAAAACTGTTTTTT

v_gene: TRBV27
d_gene: TRBD1
abundance: .
j_gene: TRBJ1-5
CDR3aa: CASSPGQGANQPQHF
CDR3nt: TGTGCCAGCAGCCCAGGACAGGGGGCCAATCAGCCCCAGCATTTT

v_gene: TRBV4-1
d_gene: .
abundance: .
j_gene: TRBJ2-3
CDR3aa: CASSQDRGQSTDTQYF
CDR3nt: TGCGCCAGCAGCCAAGATAGGGGCCAGAGCACAGATACGCAGTATTTT

v_gene: TRBV6-1
d_gene: .
abundance: .
j_gene: TRBJ1-2
CDR3aa: CASSEGAAYGYTF
CDR3nt: TGTGCCAGCAGTGAAGGGGCAGCCTATGGCTACACCTTC

v_gene: TRBV19
d_gene: TRBD1
abundance: .
j_gene: TRBJ1-3
CDR3aa: CASSRTGADSGNTIYF
CDR3nt: TGTGCCAGTAGTAGGACAGGGGCCGACTCTGGAAACACCATATATTTT

v_gene: TRBV2
d_gene: .
abundance: .
j_gene: TRBJ1-2
CDR3aa: CASSDGRLLYGYTF
CDR3nt: TGTGCCAGCAGTGATGGGCGGCTACTATATGGCTACACCTTC

v_gene: TRBV5-4
d_gene: .
abundance: .
j_gene: TRBJ1-1
CDR3aa: CASSLYMNTEAFF
CDR3nt: TGTGCCAGCAGCTTGTACATGAACACTGAAGCTTTCTTT

v_gene: TRBV19
d_gene: .
abundance: .
j_gene: TRBJ2-2
CDR3aa: CASGTWGSNTGELFF
CDR3nt: TGTGCCAGTGGAACTTGGGGCTCGAACACCGGGGAGCTGTTTTTT

v_gene: TRBV6-5
d_gene: TRBD1
abundance: .
j_gene: TRBJ2-7
CDR3aa: CASINRQGSEQYF
CDR3nt: TGTGCCAGCATTAACCGACAGGGGTCCGAGCAGTACTTC

v_gene: TRBV27
d_gene: .
abundance: once
j_gene: TRBJ1-5
CDR3aa: CASSSQGRNQPQHF
CDR3nt: TGTGCCAGCAGTTCCCAGGGTCGCAATCAGCCCCAGCATTTT

v_gene: TRBV5-4
d_gene: .
abundance: .
j_gene: TRBJ2-6
CDR3aa: CASSLGVGANVLTF
CDR3nt: TGTGCCAGCAGCTTGGGGGTTGGGGCCAACGTCCTGACTTTC

v_gene: TRBV15
d_gene: TRBD2
abundance: once
j_gene: TRBJ2-1
CDR3aa: CATTKDGFSTSHEQFF
CDR3nt: TGTGCCACCACTAAGGACGGCTTTTCGACTAGCCATGAGCAGTTCTTC

v_gene: TRBV28
d_gene: .
abundance: .
j_gene: TRBJ1-4
CDR3aa: CASSLFGEGKLFF
CDR3nt: TGTGCCAGCAGTTTGTTTGGGGAGGGGAAACTGTTTTTT

v_gene: TRBV10-3
d_gene: .
abundance: .
j_gene: TRBJ2-1
CDR3aa: CAISESIYRGPYNEQFF
CDR3nt: TGTGCCATCAGTGAGTCAATTTATCGGGGACCCTACAATGAGCAGTTCTTC

v_gene: TRBV7-2
d_gene: .
abundance: .
j_gene: TRBJ1-5
CDR3aa: CASGYSNQPQHF
CDR3nt: TGTGCCAGCGGGTATAGCAATCAGCCCCAGCATTTT